This T cell receptor (beta chain) was captured in a study of identical twins. Template switching added a universal primer site, and cDNA bore unique molecular identifiers. One entry per CDR3 protein, called by TCRdb with MiXCR from the 5' RACE reads. The data contain about 100,000 distinct CDR3 sequences, around 5.5% of them seen just once; the ten biggest clones take up 9.5% to 15%. The table lists this clonotype with many counts. Its target is not known. Study-wide points: The study found weaker excess twin sharing in beta out-of-frame sequences. Out-of-frame alpha sequences shared between twins exhibited an excess of low generation probability.

The V gene's germline CDR1 is SGHRS and CDR2 YFSETQ. Trimming shortened V by 4 bases and J by 3 bases, and 16 bases separated the two germline ends. This CDR3 has 15 residues. All donors comprised healthy Caucasians. The sequenced sample was memory T cells sorted from blood. The chain has TRBV5-1 and TRBJ2-5, with a weak D call TRBD1 (6 bases). This clonotype was obtained from a woman aged 50 to 65 in good health. Here the CDR3 DNA reads TGCGCCAGCAGCAGAAGGGACATGACGGAAGAGACCCAGTACTTC. Its translation: CASSRRDMTEETQYF.